The 24 T cell receptor beta chains below all came from one sample that was sequenced in a study of glioma-infiltrating T cells after dendritic cell vaccination. Time point specified: after dendritic cell vaccination, including at tumor progression/relapse. This table comes from immunoSEQ multiplex PCR, and its TCRdb copy is limited to in-frame clones, with some not included. The sample records roughly 100,000 clones, 90% being singletons. This specimen consisted of blood, obtained after dendritic cell vaccination. Receptor source: a human donor with glioblastoma.

The genes are TRBV7-3 and TRBJ2-1; maybe TRBD2 (5 bases). The CDR3 has 13 residues. V lost 8 bases and J 8 bases, leaving 16 bases between the germline ends. CDR1 is SGHTA and CDR2 is FQGTGA in the germline V gene. The CDR3 loop reads CASQRAVGDEQFF. The CDR3 DNA reads as TGTGCCAGCCAGAGGGCAGTTGGCGATGAGCAGTTCTTC.

The J gene is TRBJ1-6, the V gene TRBV19; possibly TRBD1 for D (5 bases). This CDR3 contains 12 residues. From germline, CDR1 is LNHDA and CDR2 SQIVND (reference sequence). The ends were cut back, 5 bases at V and 11 bases at J, with 10 bases in the middle. This CDR3 reads CASSATVAPLHF. As DNA, the CDR3 is TGTGCCAGTAGTGCGACAGTCGCACCCCTCCACTTT.

The chain carries TRBV5-1 and TRBJ2-7; D is unresolved. The CDR3 loop spans 13 amino acids. Germline V CDR1 and CDR2: SGHRS, YFSETQ. Trimming removed 1 base at V and 4 bases at J, with 9 bases between. CDR3 DNA sequence: TGCGCCAGCAGCTTGCAAGCCGGGTACGAGCAGTACTTC. It codes for CASSLQAGYEQYF.

The rearrangement links TRBV7-6 to TRBJ1-3; D remains ambiguous. This CDR3 spans 15 amino acids. The germline V and J ends were trimmed by 4 bases and 6 bases, with 16 bases remaining between them. Per germline, CDR1 SGHVS and CDR2 FNYEAQ. CDR3 protein: CASSSTSTGINTIYF. DNA for the CDR3: TGTGCCAGCAGCTCAACAAGTACGGGGATAAACACCATATATTTT.

This chain links TRBV19 with TRBJ2-7; 13 nucleotides agree with TRBD2. The J segment lost 3 bases and the V segment lost 4 bases, leaving 6 bases of the junction unmatched. This CDR3 comprises 16 residues. Per germline, CDR1 LNHDA and CDR2 SQIVND (reference sequence). CDR3 bases: TGTGCCAGTAGTACCGCGGGACTAGCGGGAAACTACGAGCAGTACTTC. Translating it yields CASSTAGLAGNYEQYF.

V and J are TRBV7-3 and TRBJ2-2, with 8 bases aligning to TRBD2. The germline gives CDR1 SGHTA, CDR2 FQGTGA. The CDR3 totals 15 residues. V was pared by 4 bases and J by 6 bases, with 7 bases of the junction left unmatched. CDR3 sequence: CASSYGTRPAGELFF. CDR3 bases: TGTGCCAGCAGCTACGGGACTAGGCCTGCCGGGGAGCTGTTTTTT.

CDR3 sequence reads: CASSLVSSGVSDTQYF. CDR3 sequence (DNA): TGCGCCAGCAGCTTGGTGTCTAGCGGGGTCTCAGATACGCAGTATTTT. V and J are TRBV5-1 and TRBJ2-3; 9 bases match TRBD2. Looked up from germline, CDR1 is SGHRS and CDR2 is YFSETQ. The ends lost 0 bases at V and 4 bases at J; junction bases unmatched: 6. The CDR3 is made up of 16 amino acids.

About this clone itself: In the same sample, other DNA sequences code for this CDR3. The rearrangement links TRBV9 to TRBJ2-5; no definite D call. Germline V CDR1 and CDR2: SGDLS, YYNGEE. The V end lost 0 bases, the J end lost 5 bases, and 11 bases lay between the germline ends. The CDR3 consists of 14 residues. CDR3 sequence reads: CASSVGPSGETQYF. The CDR3 DNA follows: TGTGCCAGCAGCGTAGGGCCTAGTGGGGAGACCCAGTACTTC.

The rearrangement joins TRBV5-1 to TRBJ2-7; a weak D match, TRBD2 (5 bases). The CDR3 extends over 14 amino acids. Trimming left V 0 bases short and J 0 bases short, with 7 bases between. CDR1 is SGHRS, CDR2 YFSETQ, per germline. The CDR3 DNA reads as TGCGCCAGCAGCTTGGTCGGGGACTCCTACGAGCAGTACTTC. It specifies CASSLVGDSYEQYF. The full variable domain, its missing parts supplied by reference TRBV5-1 and TRBJ2-7, is KAGVTQTPRYLIKTRGQQVTLSCSPISGHRSVSWYQQTPGQGLQFLFEYFSETQRNKGNFPGRFSGRQFSNSRSEMNVSTLELGDSALYLCASSLVGDSYEQYFGPGTRLTVT.

The table lists this clone with a count of one. The chain has TRBV10-1 and TRBJ2-3; D unclear. V shed 5 bases and J shed 6 bases, with 12 bases lying between them. CDR1 and CDR2 (germline): WNHNN, SYGVQD (reference sequence). This CDR3 contains 13 residues. The CDR3 coding sequence is TGCGCCAGCAGTCTCTCCTACAGTGATACGCAGTATTTT. Translated, it gives CASSLSYSDTQYF.

The V and J genes are TRBV27 and TRBJ1-4, with unresolved D. The germline gives CDR1 MNHEY, CDR2 SMNVEV (reference sequence). The germline V and J ends were trimmed by 3 bases and 10 bases, with 18 bases remaining between them. The CDR3 has 15 amino acids. CDR3 in amino acids: CASSFTEGGSGKLFF. The DNA for the CDR3 is TGTGCCAGCAGTTTCACCGAAGGCGGGTCGGGAAAACTGTTTTTT. Full variable domain (missing parts from reference TRBV27 and TRBJ1-4): EAQVTQNPRYLITVTGKKLTVTCSQNMNHEYMSWYRQDPGLGLRQIYYSMNVEVTDKGDVPEGYKVSRKEKRNFPLILESPSPNQTSLYFCASSFTEGGSGKLFFGSGTQLSVL.

This chain joins TRBV27 and TRBJ1-2; D perhaps matches TRBD1 (5 bases). V was trimmed by 4 bases and J by 1 base, leaving 19 bases between them. Germline assignment: CDR1 MNHEY and CDR2 SMNVEV (reference sequence). CDR3 length: 17 residues. CDR3 in amino acids: CASSSNSLIDSNYGYTF. The CDR3 region has the DNA TGTGCCAGCAGTTCCAATTCGCTTATCGACAGTAACTATGGCTACACCTTC.

The rearrangement links TRBV9 to TRBJ1-3, with TRBD1 matching 10 bases. This CDR3 has 16 residues. With 3 bases clipped from V and 1 base from J, the junction kept 4 bases outside the gene matches. The germline V gene encodes CDR1 SGDLS and CDR2 YYNGEE. The chain's CDR3 is CASSAGTGVSGNTIYF. In DNA form, the CDR3 reads TGTGCCAGCAGCGCGGGGACAGGGGTATCTGGAAACACCATATATTTT.

The sample holds one count of this clone. The chain uses TRBV2 and TRBJ2-1; 10 positions agree with TRBD1. The length of the CDR3 is 15 residues. With 6 bases clipped from V and 1 base from J, the junction kept 3 bases outside the gene matches. The germline gives CDR1 SNHLY, CDR2 FYNNEI. DNA of the CDR3: TGTGCCAGCAGGGCGGGACAGGGGTCCTACAATGAGCAGTTCTTC. Translated: CASRAGQGSYNEQFF.

J is TRBJ1-3 and V is TRBV6-6; D is unclear. The CDR3 runs to 12 residues. V was pared by 9 bases and J by 0 bases, with 6 bases between. Germline CDR1 MNHNY, CDR2 SVGAGI (reference sequence). The CDR3 is CASISSGNTIYF. The CDR3 DNA is TGTGCCAGTATTAGCTCTGGAAACACCATATATTTT.

Turning to this clone: Within the sample, other DNA sequences also encode this same CDR3. This chain connects TRBV5-4 to TRBJ1-6; the match to TRBD1 covers 11 bases. With V trimmed by 4 bases and J by 2 bases, 5 bases remained unmatched. The germline gives CDR1 SGHNT, CDR2 YYREEE (reference sequence). The CDR3 extends over 17 amino acids. The CDR3 loop reads CASSPGQGATYNSPLHF. Written as DNA, the CDR3 is TGTGCCAGCAGCCCCGGACAGGGGGCCACCTATAATTCACCCCTCCACTTT.

V is TRBV2 and J is TRBJ2-7; 9 nucleotides match TRBD1. The CDR3 runs to 14 residues. The germline V gene has CDR1 SNHLY and CDR2 FYNNEI. Germline trimming cut 6 bases from V and 4 bases from J; bases unmatched to any gene: 7. DNA of the CDR3: TGTGCCAGCAGAAGAACAGGGGGCTCATACGAGCAGTACTTC. The encoded protein is CASRRTGGSYEQYF.

As regards this clone: Compared with germline, one end of the junction differs, possibly owing to a read error. The chain carries TRBV6-1 and TRBJ1-2; TRBD1 matches 10 bases. The CDR3 length is 14 residues. Germline V gene lookup returns CDR1 MNHNS and CDR2 SASEGT. CDR3 coding DNA: TGTGCCAGCAGAGAAGCGGGACAGGGGACTGGCTACACCTTC. As protein: CASREAGQGTGYTF.

The chain uses TRBV30 and TRBJ2-5, with D tentatively TRBD1 (6 bases). Judging by the DNA end, TRBJ2-7 fits better; the J call may be wrong. CDR3 length: 12 amino acids. Germline V gene lookup returns CDR1 GTSNPN and CDR2 SVGIG (reference sequence). As DNA, the CDR3 is TGTGCCTGGTTGGGGGCATCCTACGAGCAGTACTTC. Encoded protein: CAWLGASYEQYF.

This clone was observed a single time. This chain uses TRBV7-8 with TRBJ2-2, with D tentatively TRBD1 (6 bases). Trimming removed 3 bases at V and 0 bases at J, with 8 bases between. This CDR3 is built from 15 residues. Germline CDR1 reads SGHVS; CDR2 reads FQNEAQ. The CDR3 DNA follows: TGTGCCAGCAGCTTTGGGGGCTCGAACACCGGGGAGCTGTTTTTT. Translated: CASSFGGSNTGELFF.

The rearrangement joins TRBV28 to TRBJ1-3; 11 positions match TRBD1. Germline CDR1 MDHEN, CDR2 SYDVKM. J lost 4 bases, V lost 0 bases, and 5 bases had no gene match. The CDR3 has 17 residues. The CDR3 spells CASSLWWRDRGGNTIYF. CDR3 coding DNA: TGTGCCAGCAGTTTATGGTGGCGGGACAGGGGGGGAAACACCATATATTTT.

This chain uses TRBV5-4 with TRBJ2-1; TRBD2 matches 11 bases. The CDR3 contains 15 residues. V lost 3 bases, J lost 6 bases, and 5 bases stayed unmatched. Germline values: CDR1 SGHNT, CDR2 YYREEE (reference sequence). CDR3 nucleotide sequence: TGTGCCAGCAGCTCGGGACTAGCGGCGGCCAATGAGCAGTTCTTC. It is translated as CASSSGLAAANEQFF.

The J gene is TRBJ2-1, the V gene TRBV5-1, with 8 positions matching TRBD2. Per the germline V gene, CDR1 is SGHRS and CDR2 is YFSETQ. V trimming: 0 bases; J trimming: 8 bases; junction bases outside the gene matches: 7. The CDR3 loop spans 15 amino acids. The DNA of the CDR3 is TGCGCCAGCAGCTTGGAAGCGGGGGACGCTTATGAGCAGTTCTTC. Translated: CASSLEAGDAYEQFF. Using reference TRBV5-1 and TRBJ2-1 for the parts outside the CDR3, the full variable domain is KAGVTQTPRYLIKTRGQQVTLSCSPISGHRSVSWYQQTPGQGLQFLFEYFSETQRNKGNFPGRFSGRQFSNSRSEMNVSTLELGDSALYLCASSLEAGDAYEQFFGPGTRLTVL.

This clone came up once. The V and J genes are TRBV6-1 and TRBJ2-1, with TRBD2 identical over 12 bases. Germline loops: CDR1 MNHNS, CDR2 SASEGT. The CDR3 spans 15 residues. With V trimmed by 1 base and J by 5 bases, 0 bases remained unmatched. The CDR3 here is CASSEGLAGDNEQFF. The CDR3 region has the DNA TGTGCCAGCAGTGAAGGACTAGCGGGAGACAATGAGCAGTTCTTC.